The T cell receptor beta chain described here comes from a study of T cells in Graves' hyperthyroidism and ophthalmopathy. Amplification yielded TCR beta CDR3 regions, with RNA transcripts as the source. With the HTBI primer set, the TCR CDR3 went through a first round of RT-PCR. TCRdb recomputed calls from the multiplex PCR reads with MiXCR, one row per CDR3 protein. The data contain about 210,000 distinct CDR3 sequences, 17% of them singletons. Orbital computed tomography and thyroid ultrasound, together with serum TRAb and thyroxine and clinical symptoms, were used for diagnoses. This clonotype appeared a few times. The sequence was collected from a man aged 50 to 59 with Graves' hyperthyroidism. The sequenced sample was blood.

As DNA, the CDR3 is TGCGCCAGCAGCTTGGTTTTGGACAGGGGTCTCTACGAGCAGTACTTC. Amino acid sequence: CASSLVLDRGLYEQYF. The chain is built from TRBV5-1 and TRBJ2-7, with 9 bases aligning to TRBD1. This CDR3 region has 16 residues. Germline V gives CDR1 SGHRS, CDR2 YFSETQ. Germline trimming cut 0 bases from V and 3 bases from J; bases unmatched to any gene: 7.